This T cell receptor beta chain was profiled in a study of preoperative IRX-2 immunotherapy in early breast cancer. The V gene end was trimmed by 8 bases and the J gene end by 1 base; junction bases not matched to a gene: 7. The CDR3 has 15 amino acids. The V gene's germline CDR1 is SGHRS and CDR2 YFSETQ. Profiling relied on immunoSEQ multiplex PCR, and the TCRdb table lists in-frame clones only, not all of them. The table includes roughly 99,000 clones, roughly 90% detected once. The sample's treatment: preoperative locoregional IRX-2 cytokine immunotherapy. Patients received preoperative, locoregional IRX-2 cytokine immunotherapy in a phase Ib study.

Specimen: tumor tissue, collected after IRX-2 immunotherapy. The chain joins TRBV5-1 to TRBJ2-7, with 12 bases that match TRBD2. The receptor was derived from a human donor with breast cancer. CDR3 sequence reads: CARNWTSGISYEQYF. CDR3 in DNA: TGCGCCAGAAACTGGACTAGCGGGATTTCCTACGAGCAGTACTTC.